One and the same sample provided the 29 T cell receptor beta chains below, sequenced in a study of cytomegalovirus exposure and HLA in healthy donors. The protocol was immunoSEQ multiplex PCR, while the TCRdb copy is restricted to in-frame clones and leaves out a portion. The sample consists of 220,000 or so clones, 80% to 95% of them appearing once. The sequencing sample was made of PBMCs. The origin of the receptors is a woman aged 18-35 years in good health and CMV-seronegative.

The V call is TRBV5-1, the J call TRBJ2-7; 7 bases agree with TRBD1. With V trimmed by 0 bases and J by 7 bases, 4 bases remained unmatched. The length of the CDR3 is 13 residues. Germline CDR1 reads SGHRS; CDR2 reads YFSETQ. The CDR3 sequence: CASSLVGQAEQYF. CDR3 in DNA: TGCGCCAGCAGCTTGGTTGGACAGGCGGAGCAGTACTTC.

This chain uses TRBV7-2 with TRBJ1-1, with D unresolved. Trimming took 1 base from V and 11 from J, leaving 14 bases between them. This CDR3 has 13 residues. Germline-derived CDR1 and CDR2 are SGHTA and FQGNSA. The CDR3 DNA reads TGTGCCAGCAGCTTAGTCATCAGCGGTGGGGCTTTCTTT. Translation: CASSLVISGGAFF.

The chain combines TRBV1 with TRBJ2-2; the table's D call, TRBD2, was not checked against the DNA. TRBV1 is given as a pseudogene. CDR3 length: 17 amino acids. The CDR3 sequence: CTSSQDNLAPPTGELFF. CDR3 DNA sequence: TGCACCAGCAGCCAAGATAATCTAGCTCCTCCCACCGGGGAGCTGTTTTTT.

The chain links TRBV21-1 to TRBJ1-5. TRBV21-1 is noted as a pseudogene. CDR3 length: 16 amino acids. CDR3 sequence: CASSNLRHSPLQPQHF. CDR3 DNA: TGTGCCAGCAGCAATTTACGTCACTCACCCCTTCAGCCCCAGCATTTT.

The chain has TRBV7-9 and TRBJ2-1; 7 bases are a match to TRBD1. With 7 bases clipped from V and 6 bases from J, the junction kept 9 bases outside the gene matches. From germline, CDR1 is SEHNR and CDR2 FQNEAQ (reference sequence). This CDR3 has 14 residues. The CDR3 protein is CASNYGTDGNEQFF. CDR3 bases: TGTGCCAGCAACTACGGGACAGACGGCAATGAGCAGTTCTTC.

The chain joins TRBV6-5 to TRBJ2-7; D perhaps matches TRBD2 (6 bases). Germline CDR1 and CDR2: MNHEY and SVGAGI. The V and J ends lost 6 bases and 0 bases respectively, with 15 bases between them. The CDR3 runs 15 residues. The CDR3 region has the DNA TGTGCCAGCAGAGACGCGAGCGGGTACTCCTACGAGCAGTACTTC. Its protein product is CASRDASGYSYEQYF.

The CDR3 reads CASSLPGLATSQYF. CDR3 nucleotide sequence: TGTGCCAGCAGCCTTCCGGGACTAGCGACTTCGCAGTATTTT. The chain has TRBV6-6 and TRBJ2-3; TRBD2 matches at 10 bases. The length of the CDR3 is 14 residues. The germline V gene encodes CDR1 MNHNY and CDR2 SVGAGI (reference sequence). V lost 6 bases to trimming and J lost 10 bases; unmatched junction nucleotides: 10.

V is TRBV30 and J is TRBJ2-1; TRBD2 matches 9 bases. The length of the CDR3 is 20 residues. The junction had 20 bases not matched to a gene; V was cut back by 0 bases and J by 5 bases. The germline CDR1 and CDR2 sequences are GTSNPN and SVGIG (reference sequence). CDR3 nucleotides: TGTGCCTGGAGTGTACAGTCTAAGCGGGAGGCCCGGGGGGGGAACAATGAGCAGTTCTTC. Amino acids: CAWSVQSKREARGGNNEQFF.

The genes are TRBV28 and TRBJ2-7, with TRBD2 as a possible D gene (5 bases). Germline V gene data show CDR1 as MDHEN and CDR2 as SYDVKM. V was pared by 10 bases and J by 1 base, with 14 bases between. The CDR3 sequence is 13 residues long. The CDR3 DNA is TGTGCCACCTTCGGACTCATTTCCTACGAGCAGTACTTC. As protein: CATFGLISYEQYF.

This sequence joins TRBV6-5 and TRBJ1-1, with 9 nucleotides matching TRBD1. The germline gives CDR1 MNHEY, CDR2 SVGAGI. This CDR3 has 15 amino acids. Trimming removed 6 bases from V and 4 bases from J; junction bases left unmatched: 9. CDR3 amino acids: CASSSLLTGGTEAFF. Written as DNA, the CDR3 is TGTGCCAGCAGCTCCCTCCTGACAGGGGGCACTGAAGCTTTCTTT.

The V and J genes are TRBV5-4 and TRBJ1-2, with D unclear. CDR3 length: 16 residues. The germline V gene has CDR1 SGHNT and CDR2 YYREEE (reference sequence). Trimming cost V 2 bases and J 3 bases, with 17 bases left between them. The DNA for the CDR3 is TGTGCCAGCAGCTTTATAGGTCGAACAGCTTACTATGGCTACACCTTC. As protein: CASSFIGRTAYYGYTF. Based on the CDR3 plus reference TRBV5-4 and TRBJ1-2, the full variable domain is ETGVTQSPTHLIKTRGQQVTLRCSSQSGHNTVSWYQQALGQGPQFIFQYYREEENGRGNFPPRFSGLQFPNYSSELNVNALELDDSALYLCASSFIGRTAYYGYTFGSGTRLTVV.

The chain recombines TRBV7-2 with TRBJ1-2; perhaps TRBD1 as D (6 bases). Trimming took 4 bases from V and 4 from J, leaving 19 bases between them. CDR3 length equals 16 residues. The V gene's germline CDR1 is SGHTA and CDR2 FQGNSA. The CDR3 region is CASSWDRTERSYGYTF. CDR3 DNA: TGTGCCAGCAGCTGGGATCGGACAGAGCGTAGCTATGGCTACACCTTC. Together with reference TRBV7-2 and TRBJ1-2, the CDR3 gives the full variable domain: GAGVSQSPSNKVTEKGKDVELRCDPISGHTALYWYRQSLGQGLEFLIYFQGNSAPDKSGLPSDRFSAERTGGSVSTLTIQRTQQEDSAVYLCASSWDRTERSYGYTFGSGTRLTVV.

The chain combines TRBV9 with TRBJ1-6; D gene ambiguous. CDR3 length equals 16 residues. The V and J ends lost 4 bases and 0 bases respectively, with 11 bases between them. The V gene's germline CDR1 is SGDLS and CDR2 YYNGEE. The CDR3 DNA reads TGTGCCAGCAGCCCCCTGTCCAGCTCCTATAATTCACCCCTCCACTTT. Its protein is CASSPLSSSYNSPLHF.

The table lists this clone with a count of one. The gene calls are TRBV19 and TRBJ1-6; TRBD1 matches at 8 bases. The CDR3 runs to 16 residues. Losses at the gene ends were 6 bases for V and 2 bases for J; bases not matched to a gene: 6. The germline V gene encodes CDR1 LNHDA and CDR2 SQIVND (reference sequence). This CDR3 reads CASRGQAWTYNSPLHF. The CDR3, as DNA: TGTGCCAGTAGGGGACAGGCTTGGACCTATAATTCACCCCTCCACTTT.

The CDR3 region is CASSSNGDYGYTF. The CDR3 DNA reads TGTGCCAGCAGCTCCAACGGGGACTATGGCTACACCTTC. V is TRBV11-2 and J is TRBJ1-2; D is ambiguous. This CDR3 region has 13 residues. The germline gives CDR1 SGHAT, CDR2 FQNNGV. The V end lost 4 bases, the J end lost 3 bases, and 9 bases lay between the germline ends.

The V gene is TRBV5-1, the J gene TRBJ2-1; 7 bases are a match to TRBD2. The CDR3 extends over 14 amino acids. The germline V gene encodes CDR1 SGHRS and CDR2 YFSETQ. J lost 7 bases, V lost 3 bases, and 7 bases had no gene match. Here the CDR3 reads CASSSGLVRNEQFF. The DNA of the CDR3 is TGCGCCAGCAGCTCCGGACTAGTTCGAAATGAGCAGTTCTTC.

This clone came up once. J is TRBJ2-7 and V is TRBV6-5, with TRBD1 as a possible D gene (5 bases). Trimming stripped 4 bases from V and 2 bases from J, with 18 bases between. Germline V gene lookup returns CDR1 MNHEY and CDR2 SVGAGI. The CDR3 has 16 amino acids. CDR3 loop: CASSSARLQGTYEQYF. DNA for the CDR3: TGTGCCAGCAGTTCGGCCCGCCTTCAGGGCACCTACGAGCAGTACTTC.

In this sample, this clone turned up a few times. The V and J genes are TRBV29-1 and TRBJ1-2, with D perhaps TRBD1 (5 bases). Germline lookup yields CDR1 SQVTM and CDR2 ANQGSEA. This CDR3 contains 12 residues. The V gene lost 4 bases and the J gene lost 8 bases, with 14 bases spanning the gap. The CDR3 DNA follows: TGCAGCGTTGTCGGGACGCGGGGAGGCTACACCTTC. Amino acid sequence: CSVVGTRGGYTF.

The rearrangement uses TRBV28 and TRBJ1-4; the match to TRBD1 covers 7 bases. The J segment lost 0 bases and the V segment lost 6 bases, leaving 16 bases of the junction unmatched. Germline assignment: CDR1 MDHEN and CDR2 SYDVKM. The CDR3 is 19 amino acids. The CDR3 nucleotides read TGTGCCAGCAGAAGACAGGGCCGAGTTAGATACGCAACTAATGAAAAACTGTTTTTT. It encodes CASRRQGRVRYATNEKLFF.

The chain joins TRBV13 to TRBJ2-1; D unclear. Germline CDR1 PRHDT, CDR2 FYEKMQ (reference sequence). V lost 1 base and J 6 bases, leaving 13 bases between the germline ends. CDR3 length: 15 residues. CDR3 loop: CASSLVESPLNEQFF. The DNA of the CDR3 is TGTGCCAGCAGCTTAGTGGAGAGTCCCCTCAATGAGCAGTTCTTC.

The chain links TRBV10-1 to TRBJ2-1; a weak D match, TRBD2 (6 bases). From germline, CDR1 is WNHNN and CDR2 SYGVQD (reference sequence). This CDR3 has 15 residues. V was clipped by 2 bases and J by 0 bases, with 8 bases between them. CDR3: CASSETGSSYNEQFF. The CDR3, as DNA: TGCGCCAGCAGTGAGACCGGGAGCTCCTACAATGAGCAGTTCTTC.

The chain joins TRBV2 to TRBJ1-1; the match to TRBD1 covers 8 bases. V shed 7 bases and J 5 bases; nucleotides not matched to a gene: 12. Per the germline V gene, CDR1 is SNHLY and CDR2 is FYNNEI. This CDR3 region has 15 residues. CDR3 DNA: TGTGCCAGCACTCGCGGGACAGGTCGCGGAACTGAAGCTTTCTTT. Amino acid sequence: CASTRGTGRGTEAFF.

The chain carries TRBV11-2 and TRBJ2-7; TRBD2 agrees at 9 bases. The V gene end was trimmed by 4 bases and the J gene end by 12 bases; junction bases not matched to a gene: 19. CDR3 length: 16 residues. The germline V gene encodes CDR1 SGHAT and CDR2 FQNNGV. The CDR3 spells CASSSPVSPAGGIRYF. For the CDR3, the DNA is TGTGCCAGCAGCTCCCCGGTAAGCCCAGCGGGAGGCATCCGGTACTTC.

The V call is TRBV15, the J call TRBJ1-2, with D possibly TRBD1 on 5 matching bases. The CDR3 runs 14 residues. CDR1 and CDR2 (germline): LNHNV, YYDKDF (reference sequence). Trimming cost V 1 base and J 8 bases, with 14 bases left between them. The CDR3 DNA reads TGTGCCACCAGCAGAGGCCGACAGTCCCTAGGCTACACCTTC. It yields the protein CATSRGRQSLGYTF.

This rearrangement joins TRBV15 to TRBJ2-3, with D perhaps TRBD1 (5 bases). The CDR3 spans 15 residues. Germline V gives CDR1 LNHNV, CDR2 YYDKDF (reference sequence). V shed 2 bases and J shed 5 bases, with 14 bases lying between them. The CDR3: CATSRLQGVLDTQYF. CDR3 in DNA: TGTGCCACCAGCAGACTCCAAGGGGTATTAGATACGCAGTATTTT.

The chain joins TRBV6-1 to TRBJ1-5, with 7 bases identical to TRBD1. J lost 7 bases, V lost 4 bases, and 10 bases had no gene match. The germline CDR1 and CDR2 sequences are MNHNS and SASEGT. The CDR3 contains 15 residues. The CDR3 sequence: CASSVDRVRNQPQHF. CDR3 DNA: TGTGCCAGCAGTGTAGACAGGGTAAGGAACCAGCCCCAGCATTTT.

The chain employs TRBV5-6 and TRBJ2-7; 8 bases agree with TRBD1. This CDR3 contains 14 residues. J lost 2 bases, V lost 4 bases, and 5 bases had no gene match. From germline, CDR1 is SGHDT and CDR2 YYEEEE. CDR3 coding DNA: TGTGCCAGCAGCCCGGGACAGGTAACCTACGAGCAGTACTTC. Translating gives CASSPGQVTYEQYF.

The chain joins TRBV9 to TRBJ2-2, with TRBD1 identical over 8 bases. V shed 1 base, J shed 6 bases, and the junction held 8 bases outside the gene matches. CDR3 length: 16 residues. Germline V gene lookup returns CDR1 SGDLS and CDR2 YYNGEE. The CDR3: CASSVLGTGAAGELFF. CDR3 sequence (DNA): TGTGCCAGCAGCGTACTCGGGACAGGCGCGGCCGGGGAGCTGTTTTTT.

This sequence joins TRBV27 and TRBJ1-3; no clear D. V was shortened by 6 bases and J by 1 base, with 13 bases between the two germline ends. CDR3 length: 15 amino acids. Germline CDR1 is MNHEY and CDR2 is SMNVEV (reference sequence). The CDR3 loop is CASSSWAESGNTIYF. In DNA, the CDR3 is TGTGCCAGCAGCTCTTGGGCTGAATCTGGAAACACCATATATTTT.